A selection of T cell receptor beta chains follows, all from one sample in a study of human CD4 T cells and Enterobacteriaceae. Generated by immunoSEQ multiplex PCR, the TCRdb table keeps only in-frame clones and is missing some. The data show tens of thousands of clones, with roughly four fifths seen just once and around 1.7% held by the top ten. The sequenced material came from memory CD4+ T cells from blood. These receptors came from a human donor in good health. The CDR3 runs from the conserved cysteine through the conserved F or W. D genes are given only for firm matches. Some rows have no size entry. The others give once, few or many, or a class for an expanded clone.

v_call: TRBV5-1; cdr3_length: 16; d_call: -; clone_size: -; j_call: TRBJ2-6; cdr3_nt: TGCGCCAGCAGCGCCGATGGGGGCTCTGGGGCCAACGTCCTGACTTTC; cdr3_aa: CASSADGGSGANVLTF
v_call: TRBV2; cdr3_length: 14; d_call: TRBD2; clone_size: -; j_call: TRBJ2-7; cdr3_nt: TGTGCCAGCAGTTCACGGACTAGCGGGAGCCGCCAGTACTTC; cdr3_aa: CASSSRTSGSRQYF
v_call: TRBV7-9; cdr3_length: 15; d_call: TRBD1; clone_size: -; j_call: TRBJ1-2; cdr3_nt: TGTGCCAGCAGCCCTCGCGGGACAGGGGCGCGGGGCTACACCTTC; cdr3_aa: CASSPRGTGARGYTF
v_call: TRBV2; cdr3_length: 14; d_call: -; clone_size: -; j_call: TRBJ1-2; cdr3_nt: TGTGCCAGCAGGGAGGAGCAGGGAAACTATGGCTACACCTTC; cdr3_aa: CASREEQGNYGYTF
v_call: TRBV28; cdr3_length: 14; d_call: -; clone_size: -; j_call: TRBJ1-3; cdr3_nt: TGTGCCAGCAGTGGTCCGTCCTCTGGAAACACCATATATTTT; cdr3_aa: CASSGPSSGNTIYF
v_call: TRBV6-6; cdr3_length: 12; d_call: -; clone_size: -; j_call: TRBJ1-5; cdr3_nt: TGTGCCAGCAGTTACATTTTTCAGCCCCAGCATTTT; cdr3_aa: CASSYIFQPQHF
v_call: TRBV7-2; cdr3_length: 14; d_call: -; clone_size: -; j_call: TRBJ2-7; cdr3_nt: TGTGCCAGCAGCTTAGCGGGGACAAGCTACGAGCAGTACTTC; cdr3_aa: CASSLAGTSYEQYF
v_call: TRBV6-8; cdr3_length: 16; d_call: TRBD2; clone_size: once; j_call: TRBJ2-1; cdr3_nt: TGTGCCAGCACCCTAGAGAGGGCGGGAGAATTACAAGAGCAGTTCTTC; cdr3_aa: CASTLERAGELQEQFF
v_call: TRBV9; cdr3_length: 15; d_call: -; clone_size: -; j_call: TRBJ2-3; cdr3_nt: TGTGCCAGCAGCCTCCTAGCCGCTGGCACAGATACGCAGTATTTT; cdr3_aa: CASSLLAAGTDTQYF
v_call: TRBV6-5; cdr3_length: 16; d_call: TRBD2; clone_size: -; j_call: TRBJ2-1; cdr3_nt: TGTGCCAGCAGTTTTAGCGGGTCGAGCTCCTACAATGAGCAGTTCTTC; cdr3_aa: CASSFSGSSSYNEQFF
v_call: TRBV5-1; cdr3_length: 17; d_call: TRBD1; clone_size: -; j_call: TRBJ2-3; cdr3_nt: TGCGCCAGCAGCTTGGAAGGGACAGGTCGGTTCGGAGATACGCAGTATTTT; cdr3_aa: CASSLEGTGRFGDTQYF
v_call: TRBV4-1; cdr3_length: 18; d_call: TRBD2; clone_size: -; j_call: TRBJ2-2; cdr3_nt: TGCGCCAGCGGCCAAGATTTTTTCGGGACTAAGAACACCGGGGAGCTGTTTTTT; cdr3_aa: CASGQDFFGTKNTGELFF
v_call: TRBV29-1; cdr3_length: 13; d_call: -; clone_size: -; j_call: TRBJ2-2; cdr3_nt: TGCAGCGTTGGAAAGCAGTCGGCCGGGGAGCTGTTTTTT; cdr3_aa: CSVGKQSAGELFF
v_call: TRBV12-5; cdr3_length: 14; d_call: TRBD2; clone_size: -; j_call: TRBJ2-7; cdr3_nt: TGTGCTAGTGGATTCAGCGGGAACACCTACGAGCAGTACTTC; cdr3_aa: CASGFSGNTYEQYF
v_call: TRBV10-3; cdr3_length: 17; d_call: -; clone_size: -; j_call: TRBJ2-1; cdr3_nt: TGTGCCATCAGTGAGTCTAGTTTAGCGGTGCCAGGCGATGAGCAGTTCTTC; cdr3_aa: CAISESSLAVPGDEQFF
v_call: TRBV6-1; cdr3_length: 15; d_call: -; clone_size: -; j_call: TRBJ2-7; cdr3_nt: TGTGCCAGCAGTGAATTGGGGGGTTTGGGCTACGAGCAGTACTTC; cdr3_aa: CASSELGGLGYEQYF
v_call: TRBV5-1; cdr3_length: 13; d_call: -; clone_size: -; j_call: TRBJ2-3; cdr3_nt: TGCGCCAGCAGCTTGGAGGGGGGAGATACGCAGTATTTT; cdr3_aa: CASSLEGGDTQYF
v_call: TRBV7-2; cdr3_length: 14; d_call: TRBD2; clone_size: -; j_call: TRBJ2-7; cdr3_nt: TGTGCCAGCAGCCTCGCTAGCGGCTCCTACGAGCAGTACTTC; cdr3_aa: CASSLASGSYEQYF